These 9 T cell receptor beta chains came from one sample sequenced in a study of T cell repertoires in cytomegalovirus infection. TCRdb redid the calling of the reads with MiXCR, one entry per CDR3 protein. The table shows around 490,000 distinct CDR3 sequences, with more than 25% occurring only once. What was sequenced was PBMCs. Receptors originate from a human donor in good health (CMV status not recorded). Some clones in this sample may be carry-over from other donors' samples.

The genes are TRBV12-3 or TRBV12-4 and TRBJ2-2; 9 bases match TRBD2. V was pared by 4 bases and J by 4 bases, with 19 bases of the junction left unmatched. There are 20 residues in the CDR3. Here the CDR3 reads CASSSGDPPWVAGATGELFF. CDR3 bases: TGTGCCAGCAGTTCAGGGGACCCTCCCTGGGTAGCGGGAGCCACCGGGGAGCTGTTTTTT.

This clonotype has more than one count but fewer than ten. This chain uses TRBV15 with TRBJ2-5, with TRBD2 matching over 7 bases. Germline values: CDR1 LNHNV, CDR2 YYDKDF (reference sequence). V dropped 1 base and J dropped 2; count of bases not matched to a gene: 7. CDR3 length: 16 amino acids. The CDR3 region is CATSRVGISGQETQYF. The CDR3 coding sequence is TGTGCCACCAGCAGAGTGGGGATTAGCGGGCAAGAGACCCAGTACTTC.

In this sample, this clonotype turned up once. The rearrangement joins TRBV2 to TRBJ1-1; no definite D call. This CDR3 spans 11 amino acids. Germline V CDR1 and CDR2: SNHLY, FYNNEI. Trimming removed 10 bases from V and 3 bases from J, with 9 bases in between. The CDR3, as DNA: TGTGCCACTGTCCAACACACTGAAGCTTTCTTT. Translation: CATVQHTEAFF.

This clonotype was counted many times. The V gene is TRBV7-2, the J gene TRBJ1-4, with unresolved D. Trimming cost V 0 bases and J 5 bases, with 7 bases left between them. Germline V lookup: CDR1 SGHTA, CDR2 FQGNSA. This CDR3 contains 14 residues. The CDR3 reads CASSLAGWNEKLFF. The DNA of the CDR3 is TGTGCCAGCAGCTTAGCGGGATGGAATGAAAAACTGTTTTTT.

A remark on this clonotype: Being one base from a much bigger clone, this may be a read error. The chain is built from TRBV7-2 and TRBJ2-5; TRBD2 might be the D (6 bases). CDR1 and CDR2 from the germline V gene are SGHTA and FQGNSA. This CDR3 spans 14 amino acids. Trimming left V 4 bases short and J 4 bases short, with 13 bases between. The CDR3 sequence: CASSSVSSGETQYF. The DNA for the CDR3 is TGTGCCAGCAGCTCGGTCAGTAGCGGAGAGACCCAGTACTTC.

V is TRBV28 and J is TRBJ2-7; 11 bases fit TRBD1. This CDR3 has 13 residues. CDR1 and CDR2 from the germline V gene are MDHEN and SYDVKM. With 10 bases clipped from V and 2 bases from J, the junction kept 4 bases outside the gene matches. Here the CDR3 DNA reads TGTGCCACCCGGACAGGGGGCCCCTACGAGCAGTACTTC. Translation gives CATRTGGPYEQYF.

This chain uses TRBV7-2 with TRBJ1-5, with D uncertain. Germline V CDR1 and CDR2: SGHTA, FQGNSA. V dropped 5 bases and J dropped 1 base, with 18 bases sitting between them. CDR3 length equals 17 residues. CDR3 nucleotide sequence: TGTGCCAGCAGCCAGACCGGCAGGACGGGGAGCAATCAGCCCCAGCATTTT. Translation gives CASSQTGRTGSNQPQHF.

The CDR3 loop is CASKEGGQETQYF. Here the CDR3 DNA reads TGTGCCAGCAAGGAGGGGGGCCAAGAGACCCAGTACTTC. The chain uses TRBV28 and TRBJ2-5; either TRBD1 or TRBD2 may fit D (6 bases each). This CDR3 is built from 13 residues. The V and J ends lost 7 bases and 1 base respectively, with 10 bases between them. The V gene's germline CDR1 is MDHEN and CDR2 SYDVKM.

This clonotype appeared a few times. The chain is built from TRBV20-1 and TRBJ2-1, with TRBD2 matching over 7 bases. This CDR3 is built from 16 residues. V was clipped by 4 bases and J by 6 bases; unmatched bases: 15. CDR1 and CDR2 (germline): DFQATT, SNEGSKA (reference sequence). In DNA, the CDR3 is TGCAGTGCTATCTGGACAAACATCCTAGCGGCCAATGAGCAGTTCTTC. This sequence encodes CSAIWTNILAANEQFF.